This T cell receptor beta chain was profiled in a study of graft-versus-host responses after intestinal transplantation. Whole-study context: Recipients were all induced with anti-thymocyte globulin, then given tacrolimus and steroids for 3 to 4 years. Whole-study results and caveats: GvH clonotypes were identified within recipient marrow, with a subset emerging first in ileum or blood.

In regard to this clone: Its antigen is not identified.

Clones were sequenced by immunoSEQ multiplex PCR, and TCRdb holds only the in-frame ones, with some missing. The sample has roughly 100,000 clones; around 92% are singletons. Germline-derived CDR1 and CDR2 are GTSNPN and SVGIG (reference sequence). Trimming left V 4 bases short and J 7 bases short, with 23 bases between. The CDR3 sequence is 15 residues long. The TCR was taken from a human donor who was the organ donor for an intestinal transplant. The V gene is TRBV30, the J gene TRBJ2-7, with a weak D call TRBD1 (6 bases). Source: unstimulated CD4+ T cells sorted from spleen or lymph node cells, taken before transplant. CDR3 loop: CAWTANRGQGREQYF. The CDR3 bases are TGTGCCTGGACCGCGAATCGGGGCCAGGGGCGGGAGCAGTACTTC.